This T cell receptor (beta chain) was obtained from a study of low-dose radiotherapy and immunotherapy resistance in tumors. Overall study context: Doses of 0.5 Gy per fraction every 2 weeks, totaling 6.5 Gy, went to Cohort 1.

Alpha and beta chains were covered, as first-strand cDNA relied on TRAV- and TRBV-specific primers. PCR amplification of the TCRs was performed with Phusion for 20 PCR cycles, and it relied on a constant-region primer together with a V-primer adapter. MiXCR was run by TCRdb on the reads, yielding one entry per CDR3 protein. Here the sample spans 60,000 or so distinct CDR3 sequences, more than 20% being singletons. Germline V gene sequence: CDR1 SGDLS, CDR2 YYNGEE. The CDR3 loop spans 17 amino acids. Trimming at V came to 4 bases and at J to 3 bases, leaving 4 bases not matched to a gene. As for time point: before trial treatment. The study gave donors nivolumab, ipilimumab, aspirin, low-dose cyclophosphamide and low-dose radiotherapy.

Sample: PBMCs, taken before treatment. The rearrangement joins TRBV9 to TRBJ2-1; TRBD2 matches 16 bases. The sequence came from a male donor with rectosigmoid adenocarcinoma. This CDR3 reads CASSQGLAGGGYNEQFF. DNA for the CDR3: TGTGCCAGCAGCCAGGGACTAGCGGGAGGGGGCTACAATGAGCAGTTCTTC.